This TCR beta chain comes out of a study of CD8+CD57+ T cells in acquired aplastic anemia (dated by TCRdb to the late 2010s). Background for the entire study: A mean of approximately 3 ug of DNA, ranging from 0.2 to 27.4 ug, was extracted from sorted CD4+ and CD8+ cells. An average of about 10 million reads for CD4+ cells and roughly 11 million reads for CD8+ cells was obtained from healthy donor samples.

The study deep-sequenced TCR repertoires of sorted CD4+ and CD8+ blood T cells from severe aplastic anemia patients and healthy subjects. Ficoll-Paque density gradient centrifugation was used to isolate peripheral blood mononuclear cells. CD4+ and CD8+ T cells were sorted by FACS or magnetic beads before DNA extraction. Regarding this clonotype: Its cognate antigen has yet to be identified. Base qualities were left out, and no much larger clone turns up one base away.

Results the study describes overall, beyond this receptor: Some 30 CD8+ CDR3 sequences were shared between patients and controls but appeared highly expressed in patients and within their immunodominant clones. Between patients and healthy controls, no significant difference in CD8+ Simpson's diversity was found (P=0.060).

Genomic DNA served as template for TCR beta VDJ combination and CDR3 sequence profiling. An Illumina HiSeq 2000 was the platform used for TCR repertoire sequencing. The study's own analysis went as follows. Repertoires were assessed using TRBV/TRBJ rearrangement plots, CDR3 size and DJ length profiles, and Simpson's diversity index. The most abundant DNA sequence in the deep sequencing data was taken as the immunodominant clone. CDR3 amino acid sequences were checked for sharing across subjects and were also compared against the VDJdb database and published repertoires. Clones were called with MiXCR by TCRdb after fastp trimmed the public reads at Q25, and only in-frame beta chains were retained. When rows share a CDR3 protein, they turn into one entry using the most common DNA and genes. V and J calls and clone size were set by TCRdb, not the authors. The sample yields some 42,000 distinct CDR3 sequences; around 67% were counted once. Under 25% of the sample rests with the top ten.

Spanning cysteine to phenylalanine, the CDR3 consists of 13 amino acids. Just the 39-base CDR3 DNA is kept, in frame starting at base 1. Sequences ENHRY (CDR1) and SYGVKD (CDR2) are obtained from the germline V gene. Trimming leaves V shorter by 7 bases and J shorter by 7 bases, with the junction holding 4 bases beyond the gene matches. The sample taken for sequencing was sorted CD4+, CD8+, or CD8+CD57+ T cells (not recorded which) from PBMCs. This clonotype originated in a human donor in good health, serving as a control. The rearrangement combines TRBV10-3 with TRBJ2-2; 9 bases in between match TRBD2. The sequence in DNA is TGTGCCATCACGGCTAGCGGGATCGGGGAGCTGTTTTTT. The resulting protein is CAITASGIGELFF.